This TCR beta chain was sequenced in a study of OX40 agonist ivuxolimab in advanced cancers. On the study more broadly: Patients were given ivuxolimab, an antibody that agonizes OX40 (CD134). The dose-escalation group included hepatocellular carcinoma, melanoma, renal cell carcinoma and head and neck cancer.

With regard to this clone: What it binds is unknown.

CDR3 length: 14 residues. Germline values: CDR1 LNHDA, CDR2 SQIVND (reference sequence). The V gene lost 6 bases and the J gene lost 0 bases, with 11 bases spanning the gap. Study-level results: Near-lowest levels of clonal expansion characterized partial responders at 0.1-3.0 mg/kg. Researchers did not establish what antigens the expanded peripheral T cells target.

The repertoire was sequenced with immunoSEQ multiplex PCR; TCRdb's copy has only in-frame clones and lacks some. Of about 33,000 clones listed, less than 85% are singletons. The specimen was CD4+ or CD8+ T cells sorted from blood, collected in a trial of the OX40 agonist ivuxolimab. The chain combines TRBV19 with TRBJ1-1; the D is unclear. The receptor's source is an adult with an advanced solid tumor such as melanoma, head and neck, liver or kidney cancer. The CDR3 reads CASREELMNTEAFF. In nucleotides, the CDR3 is TGTGCCAGTAGGGAGGAACTCATGAACACTGAAGCTTTCTTT.